A single TCR beta chain is shown here with its context. This clonotype was seen ten or more times. Its antigen specificity is not known. No much larger clonotype is one base removed from it; base qualities were not supplied. The data are from a study of human T cells and chemical hapten exposure (dated by TCRdb to the early 2020s). Describing the broader study: For sensitization, 2% DPC in acetone was applied to a 2 cm by 2 cm area of upper inner arm skin. Patients additionally received weekly therapeutic DPC doses to the scalp throughout the roughly 25-week study period. Patch tests used Finn chambers with 0.01% DPC on the upper back, scored after 6 days by International Contact Dermatitis Research Group standards. Alopecia areata with under or over 50% scalp involvement, alopecia totalis and alopecia universalis were represented in the patient cohort, which was mostly female. Libraries were pooled for sequencing, and per-sample TCR yields varied mainly because of small differences in library volumes within the pool. This study followed changes in the peripheral blood TCR repertoire in vivo during primary and secondary sensitization of alopecia patients to the hapten diphenylcyclopropenone (DPC). Blood samples were taken from patients before sensitization (week 0) and then at 2, 6 and about 24 weeks after DPC sensitization. Blood for TCR sequencing was provided by twenty-nine alopecia patients at one to four time points (pre-sensitization, 2, 6 and 24 weeks).

The cysteine opens and the phenylalanine closes a CDR3 of 14 amino acids. Only the CDR3 DNA stays, 42 bases, in frame from base 1. The V end gives up 5 bases and the J end 5 bases, leaving 4 bases in the junction not matched to a gene. CDR1 is given as SGHAT and CDR2 as FQNNGV, both from the germline V gene. The library was prepared using RACE. TCRdb names NextSeq 500 as the instrument used. During library preparation, unique molecular identifiers were attached to individual cDNA molecules so that TCRs could be counted quantitatively and reproducibly. Both TCR alpha and TCR beta chains were sequenced from each blood RNA sample. The authors processed their data as follows. Samples had a median of about 96,000 TCRs, with a range from about 23,224 to 690,600. The Decombinator software suite was used to annotate the V, J and CDR3 of the TCR reads. For PS versus PT1 abundance plots, all samples were subsampled to the same number of TCRs (28,000). TCRs were defined as expanded if absent before sensitization and observed at least eight times at the 2-week time point. The raw public data were reprocessed by TCRdb itself: fastp quality trimming at Q25, MiXCR clonotype calling, in-frame beta chains only. For every CDR3 protein sequence, its rows merge into one entry that carries the most common genes and DNA. TCRdb assigned the V and J calls; the authors' analysis was not used. The sample data list about 340,000 distinct CDR3 sequences, and about 7% of these were observed just once. Of the sample, roughly 8% falls within the top ten clones.

The sample's time point label, decoded: patch test 1, 2 weeks after DPC sensitization. The sample's treatment or condition label is to be understood as: therapeutic diphenylcyclopropenone sensitization with weekly scalp DPC. At every patch-test visit, the blood draw took place before the patch test was put on. To be eligible, patients had to be aged 18 to 70, diagnosed with alopecia and judged suitable for DPC therapy, while pregnant patients were excluded. Total RNA was extracted from unfractionated whole blood collected in Tempus Blood RNA tubes. Results the study describes overall, beyond this receptor: After repeated subsampling, changes were observed in the strength of the expansion versus patch-test correlation and in the threshold at which the correlation became significant. The number of PT1 expanded TCRs positively correlated with patch test score, significant at thresholds 8, 16 and 32 but not 4. All patients had alopecia, a presumed autoimmune disease, so their immune response might differ from that of healthy individuals. Compared with pre-sensitization or healthy control sets, expanded TCRs formed significantly more large CDR3 similarity clusters, which is consistent with antigen-driven responses. The number of TCRs above 1 in 1000 frequency did not change with DPC sensitization; there was no evidence of global repertoire structure alterations.

The chain is encoded by TRBV11-2 joined to TRBJ1-5, and 9 junction bases match TRBD1. Here the sequenced sample was whole blood, taken in connection with sensitization to the hapten diphenylcyclopropenone (DPC). The TCR was taken from a woman aged 18-30 years with alopecia areata. Some clones in this sample may be carry-over from other donors' samples. The nucleotide sequence reads as follows: TGTGCCAGCAGCATGGACAGGGGTGATCAGCCCCAGCATTTT. This sequence encodes CASSMDRGDQPQHF. When the CDR3 is completed using the reference TRBV11-2 and TRBJ1-5 genes on either side, the full variable domain is EAGVAQSPRYKIIEKRQSVAFWCNPISGHATLYWYQQILGQGPKLLIQFQNNGVVDDSQLPKDRFSAERLKGVDSTLKIQPAKLEDSAVYLCASSMDRGDQPQHFGDGTRLSIL.